One and the same sample provided the 23 T cell receptor beta chains below, sequenced in a study of shared clonotypes between healthy human individuals. Produced via immunoSEQ multiplex PCR; TCRdb's table is partial and in-frame only. The data contain about 2 million clones, 95% of them seen just once; the ten biggest clones take up 0.1% to 0.15%. The sequenced sample consisted of naive CD4+ T cells sorted from blood. Noted subset: CD45RA+ positively selected. The source is a man younger than 35 in good health.

The J gene is TRBJ2-6, the V gene TRBV4-1; D is undetermined. CDR1 and CDR2 (germline): MGHRA, YSYEKL. V gave up 2 bases and J gave up 0 bases, with 11 bases separating them. The CDR3 is made up of 17 amino acids. CDR3 in DNA: TGCGCCAGCAGCCAACCCTACTCCCCCTCTGGGGCCAACGTCCTGACTTTC. Its protein is CASSQPYSPSGANVLTF.

Turning to this clone: Other DNA sequences in this sample translate to the same CDR3. V usage is TRBV18 and J usage is TRBJ2-7; D possibly corresponds to TRBD2 (5 bases). The germline V and J ends were trimmed by 6 bases and 0 bases, with 9 bases remaining between them. Germline V gene data show CDR1 as KGHSH and CDR2 as LQKENI. The CDR3 totals 13 residues. CDR3 loop: CASSRGGSYEQYF. Written as DNA, the CDR3 is TGTGCCAGCTCTCGGGGTGGCTCCTACGAGCAGTACTTC.

The chain uses TRBV6-5 and TRBJ2-7, with 8 bases fitting TRBD1. Germline lookup yields CDR1 MNHEY and CDR2 SVGAGI. CDR3 length equals 12 residues. Trimming cost V 10 bases and J 10 bases; bases outside gene matches: 12. The CDR3 nucleotides read TGTGCCAACCGACAGGGGATGGTAGAACAGTACTTC. Translated: CANRQGMVEQYF.

The rearrangement uses TRBV6-6 and TRBJ2-7; 8 bases are shared with TRBD2. The J segment lost 1 base and the V segment lost 7 bases, leaving 6 bases of the junction unmatched. Germline CDR1 and CDR2: MNHNY and SVGAGI (reference sequence). The CDR3 contains 14 residues. DNA of the CDR3: TGTGCCAGCACCCTTAGCGGGACTTCCTACGAGCAGTACTTC. The encoded protein is CASTLSGTSYEQYF.

V is TRBV15 and J is TRBJ1-5; D gene uncertain. This CDR3 comprises 13 residues. Germline CDR1 LNHNV, CDR2 YYDKDF (reference sequence). The germline V and J ends were trimmed by 0 bases and 7 bases, with 7 bases remaining between them. The CDR3 region is CATSRDGLQPQHF. CDR3 coding DNA: TGTGCCACCAGCAGAGACGGCCTCCAGCCCCAGCATTTT.

The chain recombines TRBV4-2 with TRBJ1-2; 7 bases match TRBD1. The V gene end was trimmed by 6 bases and the J gene end by 0 bases; junction bases not matched to a gene: 7. From germline, CDR1 is LGHNA and CDR2 YNFKEQ. This CDR3 is built from 15 residues. Written as DNA, the CDR3 is TGTGCCAGCAGGGGACAGCAAACCTCTAACTATGGCTACACCTTC. Translated, it gives CASRGQQTSNYGYTF.

The chain is built from TRBV2 and TRBJ1-3, with 8 bases fitting TRBD1. V gave up 6 bases and J gave up 0 bases; unmatched junction bases: 10. Germline CDR1 is SNHLY and CDR2 is FYNNEI. The CDR3 sequence is 17 residues long. The CDR3 DNA reads TGTGCCAGCAGGCAGGACAGGGTTTGGGACTCTGGAAACACCATATATTTT. It codes for CASRQDRVWDSGNTIYF.

The chain joins TRBV18 to TRBJ1-2; D is unclear. Trimming took 2 bases from V and 8 from J, leaving 12 bases between them. Germline CDR1 reads KGHSH; CDR2 reads LQKENI. The CDR3 totals 13 residues. The CDR3 spells CASSPSPARGYTF. The CDR3 DNA sequence: TGTGCCAGCTCACCATCCCCCGCGAGGGGCTACACCTTC.

The V call is TRBV6-1, the J call TRBJ2-5; a weak D match, TRBD1 (5 bases). The CDR3 loop spans 13 amino acids. CDR1 MNHNS and CDR2 SASEGT come from the germline V gene. V gave up 7 bases and J gave up 4 bases, with 13 bases separating them. CDR3 protein: CASNQGGIETQYF. For the CDR3, the DNA is TGTGCCAGCAATCAGGGCGGAATAGAGACCCAGTACTTC.

CDR3 nucleotides: TGCAGCGGATCTAGCGGGTCGGTCGTTGGTGAGCAGTTCTTC. Its translation is CSGSSGSVVGEQFF. V gene TRBV29-1 combines with J gene TRBJ2-1; the match to TRBD2 covers 8 bases. The CDR3 sequence is 14 residues long. V gave up 7 bases and J gave up 9 bases; unmatched junction bases: 14. Germline loops: CDR1 SQVTM, CDR2 ANQGSEA.

The table lists this clone with a few counts. This chain links TRBV29-1 with TRBJ1-4; possible D gene TRBD1, 6 bases. This CDR3 spans 12 amino acids. The V end was cut by 0 bases, the J end by 8 bases, with 7 bases between. CDR1 SQVTM and CDR2 ANQGSEA come from the germline V gene. The CDR3 is CSVEEDREKLFF. The CDR3 region has the DNA TGCAGCGTTGAAGAAGACAGGGAAAAACTGTTTTTT. The full variable domain, rest sourced from reference TRBV29-1 and TRBJ1-4, is SAVISQKPSRDICQRGTSLTIQCQVDSQVTMMFWYRQQPGQSLTLIATANQGSEATYESGFVIDKFPISRPNLTFSTLTVSNMSPEDSSIYLCSVEEDREKLFFGSGTQLSVL.

This chain uses TRBV7-2 with TRBJ2-7; possible D gene TRBD2, 6 bases. The V end lost 0 bases, the J end lost 3 bases, and 12 bases lay between the germline ends. Germline V lookup: CDR1 SGHTA, CDR2 FQGNSA. The CDR3 length is 15 residues. CDR3: CASSLAARGDYEQYF. The CDR3 DNA reads as TGTGCCAGCAGCTTAGCCGCCCGCGGGGACTACGAGCAGTACTTC.

This chain joins TRBV5-6 and TRBJ2-5; a possible D gene is TRBD1 (5 bases). Trimming left V 0 bases short and J 1 base short, with 10 bases between. The CDR3 sequence is 15 residues long. From germline, CDR1 is SGHDT and CDR2 YYEEEE. This CDR3 is CASSLDRLTQETQYF. The CDR3 DNA sequence: TGTGCCAGCAGCTTGGACAGGCTCACCCAAGAGACCCAGTACTTC.

The chain links TRBV7-3 to TRBJ2-3; D unresolved. V gave up 5 bases and J gave up 6 bases, with 15 bases separating them. This CDR3 region has 14 residues. Germline V gene lookup returns CDR1 SGHTA and CDR2 FQGTGA. For the CDR3, the DNA is TGTGCCAGCAGCCCGCTTCGTACGTCGGATACGCAGTATTTT. Amino acid sequence: CASSPLRTSDTQYF.

The rearrangement uses TRBV28 and TRBJ1-5, with a weak D call TRBD1 (5 bases). Germline V gene data show CDR1 as MDHEN and CDR2 as SYDVKM. Trimming left V 8 bases short and J 5 bases short, with 10 bases between. The CDR3 extends over 12 amino acids. The CDR3 reads CASGRADQPQHF. The CDR3 bases are TGTGCCAGCGGCAGGGCGGATCAGCCCCAGCATTTT.

The rearrangement joins TRBV5-6 to TRBJ2-5; a weak D match, TRBD1 (5 bases). The germline gives CDR1 SGHDT, CDR2 YYEEEE. V was cut by 0 bases and J by 2 bases, with 11 bases left in between. The CDR3 is 15 residues long. The CDR3 coding sequence is TGTGCCAGCAGCTTGGACAGGACCTTTCAAGAGACCCAGTACTTC. This translates into CASSLDRTFQETQYF. The entire variable domain, with the rest obtained from reference TRBV5-6 and TRBJ2-5, is as follows: DAGVTQSPTHLIKTRGQQVTLRCSPKSGHDTVSWYQQALGQGPQFIFQYYEEEERQRGNFPDRFSGHQFPNYSSELNVNALLLGDSALYLCASSLDRTFQETQYFGPGTRLLVL.

The chain links TRBV5-1 to TRBJ1-3, with TRBD1 identical over 10 bases. CDR1 and CDR2 (germline): SGHRS, YFSETQ. This CDR3 has 16 residues. V trimming: 2 bases; J trimming: 3 bases; junction bases outside the gene matches: 5. CDR3 in DNA: TGCGCCAGCAGCTTCTGGACAGGGGGAAATGGAAACACCATATATTTT. It is translated as CASSFWTGGNGNTIYF.

The V and J genes are TRBV7-2 and TRBJ2-7, with D unclear. Germline V gene lookup returns CDR1 SGHTA and CDR2 FQGNSA. Trimming pared 4 bases from V and 2 bases from J, leaving 6 bases between. CDR3 length equals 12 residues. CDR3 sequence: CASSSPPYEQYF. In nucleotides, the CDR3 is TGTGCCAGCAGCTCCCCCCCCTACGAGCAGTACTTC.

This rearrangement joins TRBV5-4 to TRBJ2-2; TRBD2 agrees at 13 bases. Germline-derived CDR1 and CDR2 are SGHNT and YYREEE (reference sequence). J was trimmed by 4 bases and V by 3 bases; bases with no gene match: 6. The CDR3 covers 17 residues. CDR3 in DNA: TGTGCCAGCAGCTCCGGACTAGCGGGAGCGGGCACCGGGGAGCTGTTTTTT. This translates into CASSSGLAGAGTGELFF.

V usage is TRBV27 and J usage is TRBJ2-2, with 7 bases matching TRBD2. The CDR3 has 14 amino acids. Germline V CDR1 and CDR2: MNHEY, SMNVEV (reference sequence). The junction had 2 bases not matched to a gene; V was cut back by 2 bases and J by 5 bases. This CDR3 is CASSLGEGTGELFF. The CDR3, as DNA: TGTGCCAGCAGTTTAGGGGAGGGGACCGGGGAGCTGTTTTTT.

This chain connects TRBV11-2 to TRBJ2-7; D is unresolved. Trimming left V 2 bases short and J 2 bases short, with 13 bases between. The germline V gene has CDR1 SGHAT and CDR2 FQNNGV. The CDR3 totals 15 residues. CDR3 coding DNA: TGTGCCAGCAGCTTACTACGCGACATTCCCTACGAGCAGTACTTC. This gives the protein CASSLLRDIPYEQYF.

The CDR3 is CASSPGVGRTGELFF. The CDR3 DNA follows: TGTGCCAGCAGTCCCGGGGTGGGGAGGACCGGGGAGCTGTTTTTT. The chain couples TRBV2 to TRBJ2-2; a weak D match, TRBD2 (6 bases). CDR1 SNHLY and CDR2 FYNNEI come from the germline V gene. The CDR3 is 15 residues long. The V end was cut by 5 bases, the J end by 5 bases, with 15 bases between.

This rearrangement joins TRBV2 to TRBJ2-7; TRBD1 agrees at 8 bases. From germline, CDR1 is SNHLY and CDR2 FYNNEI. The V and J ends lost 5 bases and 3 bases, in that order; junction bases with no gene match: 6. This CDR3 spans 14 amino acids. The DNA of the CDR3 is TGTGCCAGCAGTCTCGACAGGGGAGACTACGAGCAGTACTTC. As protein: CASSLDRGDYEQYF.